This T cell receptor beta chain was captured in a study of OX40 agonist ivuxolimab in advanced cancers. Study-wide context: Patients got intravenous ivuxolimab at 0.01 to 10 mg/kg every 2 weeks.

Whole-study results and caveats: In general, CD8+ T cells held more expanded clones than CD4+ did, on average. CD4+ and CD8+ blood T cells expanded clonally by week 6 at 0.1 to 3.0 mg/kg. Among the lowest peripheral clonal expansion occurred in 0.1-3.0 mg/kg partial responders.

Produced via immunoSEQ multiplex PCR; TCRdb's table is partial and in-frame only. The sample consists of about 19,000 clones, about 73% of them appearing once. This clone was detected only a few times. The target antigen is unknown. The CDR3 runs to 17 residues. Unmatched junction bases numbered 10, after V lost 0 bases and J lost 7 bases. CDR1 is LGHNA and CDR2 is YSLEER in the germline V gene. The material sequenced was CD4+ or CD8+ T cells sorted from blood, taken in a trial of the OX40 agonist ivuxolimab. This clonotype originated in an adult with an advanced solid tumor such as melanoma, head and neck, liver or kidney cancer. The chain combines TRBV4-3 with TRBJ1-5, with 9 positions matching TRBD1. The DNA of the CDR3 is TGCGCCAGCAGCCAAGATCGGGCCGGGACAGGGTCACAGCCCCAGCATTTT. This translates into CASSQDRAGTGSQPQHF.